The 5 T cell receptor beta chains below come from one sample, sequenced in a study of response to subunit inactivated influenza vaccine. TCRdb re-called the RT-PCR reads through MiXCR, storing one row per CDR3 protein. The data hold 500,000 to 600,000 distinct CDR3 sequences, with approximately 13% observed a single time. Sequenced here: PBMCs from blood, sampled roughly 45 days after vaccination. Every receptor here comes from a man aged 50 to 60 who received an inactivated influenza vaccine.

This clonotype was found many times. V and J are TRBV28 and TRBJ2-3; the match to TRBD2 covers 15 bases. Unmatched junction bases numbered 9, after V lost 5 bases and J lost 3 bases. Per the germline V gene, CDR1 is MDHEN and CDR2 is SYDVKM. The CDR3 has 18 residues. In nucleotides, the CDR3 is TGTGCCAGCAGTGGGACTAGCGGGGGGCCATATCGGACAGATACGCAGTATTTT. As protein: CASSGTSGGPYRTDTQYF.

The genes are TRBV7-2 and TRBJ2-7; possible D gene TRBD2, 6 bases. The germline V and J ends were trimmed by 4 bases and 5 bases, with 18 bases remaining between them. Per the germline V gene, CDR1 is SGHTA and CDR2 is FQGNSA. This CDR3 contains 15 residues. CDR3 nucleotide sequence: TGTGCCAGCAGCTCGGAGGGCAGCCACAGAAACGAGCAGTACTTC. Encoded protein: CASSSEGSHRNEQYF.

This clonotype turned up a few times. The gene calls are TRBV6-2 or TRBV6-3 and TRBJ2-2; D not certain. V lost 2 bases and J lost 1, with 5 bases in between. There are 14 residues in the CDR3. The V gene's germline CDR1 is MNHEY and CDR2 SVGEGT. The DNA of the CDR3 is TGTGCCAGCAGTTACGTCCGGAACACCGGGGAGCTGTTTTTT. Protein: CASSYVRNTGELFF.

The chain employs TRBV24-1 and TRBJ2-5, with D perhaps TRBD1 (6 bases). The CDR3 contains 15 residues. The germline V and J ends were trimmed by 4 bases and 5 bases, with 16 bases remaining between them. Germline CDR1 reads KGHDR; CDR2 reads SFDVKD. The CDR3 sequence: CATSETALGQETQYF. In DNA form, the CDR3 reads TGTGCCACCAGTGAAACGGCCCTCGGACAGGAGACCCAGTACTTC.

The rearrangement uses TRBV18 and TRBJ2-5, with D maybe TRBD2 (6 bases). The V gene lost 0 bases and the J gene lost 3 bases, with 11 bases spanning the gap. CDR3 size: 15 residues. Germline V lookup: CDR1 KGHSH, CDR2 LQKENI. CDR3 region: CASSPPSGSEETQYF. CDR3 bases: TGTGCCAGCTCACCACCGAGCGGGTCGGAAGAGACCCAGTACTTC.